This note documents a single TCR beta chain sequence. Its matching antigen is unknown. This sample stems from a study of blood T cells in healthy people across ages. Study findings and constraints: There were more naive CD4+ cells and higher diversity in long-lived donors than in aged donors.

This CDR3 spans 17 amino acids. In germline, CDR1 is SGHRS, CDR2 YFSETQ. The V gene lost 0 bases and the J gene lost 2 bases, with 16 bases spanning the gap. Alongside a J-beta primer mix, a sample-barcoded 5' primer served in a second PCR lasting roughly 6 to 11 cycles. Any given sample supplied a minimum of 3 million CDR3-containing paired-end reads. One entry per CDR3 protein, called by TCRdb with MiXCR from the 5' RACE reads. Among about 2 million distinct CDR3 sequences, just under 50% were seen once, and the ten largest hold less than 2.5%. Each sample provided at least 6 micrograms of extracted total RNA.

Sequencing was carried out using blood. V is TRBV5-1 and J is TRBJ2-3, with D perhaps matching TRBD2 (6 bases). The source is a woman aged 40-49 years in good health. The CDR3 region has the DNA TGCGCCAGCAGCTTGGAGTTCGGGGGTTTGGTCACAGATACGCAGTATTTT. The encoded protein is CASSLEFGGLVTDTQYF.